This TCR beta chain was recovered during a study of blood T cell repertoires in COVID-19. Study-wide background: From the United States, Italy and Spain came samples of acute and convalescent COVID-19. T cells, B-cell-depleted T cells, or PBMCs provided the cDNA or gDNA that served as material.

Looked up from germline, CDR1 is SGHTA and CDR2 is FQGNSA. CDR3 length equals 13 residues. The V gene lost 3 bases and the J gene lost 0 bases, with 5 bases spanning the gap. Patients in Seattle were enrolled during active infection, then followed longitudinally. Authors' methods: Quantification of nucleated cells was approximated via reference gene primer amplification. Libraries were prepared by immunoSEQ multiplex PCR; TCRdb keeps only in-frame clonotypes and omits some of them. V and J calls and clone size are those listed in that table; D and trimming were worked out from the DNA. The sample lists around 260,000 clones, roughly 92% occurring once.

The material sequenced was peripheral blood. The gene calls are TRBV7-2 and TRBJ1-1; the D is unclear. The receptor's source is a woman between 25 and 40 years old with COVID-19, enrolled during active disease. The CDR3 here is CASSFYLNTEAFF. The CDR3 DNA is TGTGCCAGCAGCTTTTACTTGAACACTGAAGCTTTCTTT.